Here is one T cell receptor (beta chain) with its context. What it binds is not known. The method was immunoSEQ multiplex PCR; TCRdb's version includes in-frame clones alone and lacks a portion of them. This table has some 120,000 clones, around nine tenths appearing once. The data stem from a study of T cell responses to AZD1222 COVID-19 vaccine. Whole-study findings and limits: Mostly white British, mostly female donors; authors suggested clonal diversity may be underestimated. Of the AZD1222 recipients, only 5 to 7 were seropositive at baseline.

Sequenced material: peripheral blood, taken on day 0 of AZD1222 vaccination. The receptor comes from an adult in good health.

The CDR3 protein is CASSRETGAYGYTF. The CDR3 DNA reads as TGTGCCAGTAGTAGGGAAACAGGGGCCTATGGCTACACCTTC. The J gene is TRBJ1-2, the V gene TRBV19; 7 bases are shared with TRBD1. Germline loops: CDR1 LNHDA, CDR2 SQIVND (reference sequence). This CDR3 is built from 14 residues. V lost 4 bases, J lost 4 bases, and 6 bases stayed unmatched. The whole variable domain, remainder taken from reference TRBV19 and TRBJ1-2, is DGGITQSPKYLFRKEGQNVTLSCEQNLNHDAMYWYRQDPGQGLRLIYYSQIVNDFQKGDIAEGYSVSREKKESFPLTVTSAQKNPTAFYLCASSRETGAYGYTFGSGTRLTVV.